A selection of T cell receptor beta chains follows, all from one sample in a study of T cells in tumors after PD-1 blockade. TCRdb keeps only in-frame clones here, not all; method: immunoSEQ multiplex PCR. The sample lists about 47,000 clones; roughly 79% were seen once. Sample: PBMCs, taken before anti-PD-1 treatment. Receptors were obtained from a human donor with basal cell carcinoma. Each CDR3 is given without its conserved first and last residue. A D gene is named only where the DNA matches it firmly.

V gene	D gene	CDR3 protein
TRBV18	-	ASSPPPIGKETQY
TRBV9	TRBD2	ASSVGLGGLAGELF
TRBV7-6	-	ASSRGENTEAF
TRBV9	-	ASSGSGASGNTIY
TRBV4-1	TRBD2	ASSTRGGSLEQY
TRBV28	TRBD1	ASSALTGTEYEQY
TRBV5-5	TRBD1	ASSRQGLEDQPQH
TRBV30	-	AWHLPGELAYNSPLH
TRBV27	-	ASSLGREGNQPQH
TRBV6-2/TRBV6-3	-	ASSYYPSGEAGELF
TRBV28	TRBD1	ASSTRLRGRTNYGYT
TRBV5-1	TRBD1	ASSARQGAQVADTQY
TRBV9	-	ASSVVGDSYEQY
TRBV5-5	-	ASSYWTDNSPLH
TRBV6-1	TRBD1	ASREPGTGGSSPLH
TRBV7-2	TRBD2	ASSSSLSSGRMYNEQF
TRBV9	-	ASSVGGVGNYGYT
TRBV5-4	TRBD1	ASSLDRGRTEAF
TRBV19	TRBD2	ASSLYGTSGVSEQY
TRBV15	-	ATRRGNLISQLGYGYT
TRBV19	TRBD2	ASRLGGLAGEANEQF
TRBV3-1/TRBV3-2	-	ASSQGFAAEAF
TRBV27	TRBD2	ASSLRLAGAEQY
TRBV7-3	TRBD2	ATSRTSGSGDEQF
TRBV21-1	-	AGGGTSGDEQY
TRBV30	-	AWSPFVGGRAAEQY
TRBV5-1	-	ASRVQSSSYEQY
TRBV3-1/TRBV3-2	TRBD1	ASSRSRGQPGVAEAF
TRBV6-5	-	AGKTRGVQSEQF
TRBV2	TRBD2	ASARRGVSGELF
TRBV28	-	ASSRTGTVSSYEQY
TRBV6-6	TRBD1	ASSYGQGNSPLH
TRBV5-1	-	ASSLNWDPSSYEQY
TRBV19	TRBD1	ASSPRPGQGAYEQY
TRBV5-1	-	ASSREGQSYEQY